A single sample gave rise to the 27 T cell receptor beta chains below, sequenced in a study of cytotoxic CD8 clonotypes in ibrutinib-treated CLL. Measured with immunoSEQ multiplex PCR; TCRdb has only the in-frame clones, and not every one. This table has around 310,000 clones, around four fifths appearing once. The sequenced sample was PBMCs, obtained before ibrutinib treatment. The source is a human donor with chronic lymphocytic leukemia.

The chain combines TRBV6-1 with TRBJ1-2, with unresolved D. Trimming removed 3 bases from V and 7 bases from J, with 12 bases in between. Germline lookup yields CDR1 MNHNS and CDR2 SASEGT. CDR3 size: 13 residues. The CDR3 DNA reads as TGTGCCAGCAGTGAGAGCCCCCTCCTTGGCTACACCTTC. Translation: CASSESPLLGYTF.

The chain joins TRBV5-1 to TRBJ1-2; D is perhaps TRBD1 (5 bases). The CDR3 runs to 14 residues. Looked up from germline, CDR1 is SGHRS and CDR2 is YFSETQ. V lost 5 bases, J lost 4 bases, and 15 bases lay in between. CDR3 nucleotide sequence: TGCGCCAGCAGGGAGTTACAGGAGTCCTATGGCTACACCTTC. Its protein is CASRELQESYGYTF.

CDR3 nucleotide sequence: TGTGCCAGCAGTGAATGGGGGGGTAGCGGGAGCTACGAGCAGTACTTC. Its translation: CASSEWGGSGSYEQYF. V is TRBV25-1 and J is TRBJ2-7, with 9 bases fitting TRBD2. This CDR3 region has 16 residues. V shed 1 base, J shed 3 bases, and the junction held 7 bases outside the gene matches. Germline loops: CDR1 MGHDK, CDR2 SYGVNS.

This clone has just one count. V usage is TRBV5-1 and J usage is TRBJ2-3; a possible D gene is TRBD1 (5 bases). This CDR3 has 13 amino acids. Trimming removed 4 bases from V and 0 bases from J, with 6 bases in between. Looked up from germline, CDR1 is SGHRS and CDR2 is YFSETQ. DNA of the CDR3: TGCGCCAGCAGCCGACAGAGCACAGATACGCAGTATTTT. This sequence encodes CASSRQSTDTQYF.

This clone was seen once. CDR3 bases: TGTGCCAGCAGTGATTCGGGGAGAGCCTACAATGAGCAGTTCTTC. Amino acids: CASSDSGRAYNEQFF. The rearrangement joins TRBV2 to TRBJ2-1, with D possibly matching TRBD2 (5 bases). CDR3 length: 15 amino acids. Germline V lookup: CDR1 SNHLY, CDR2 FYNNEI. Trimming pared 3 bases from V and 2 bases from J, leaving 11 bases between.

The rearrangement uses TRBV10-2 and TRBJ2-1; D gene uncertain. V gave up 3 bases and J gave up 7 bases, with 10 bases separating them. In germline, CDR1 is WSHSY, CDR2 SAAADI. The CDR3 covers 13 residues. CDR3 bases: TGCGCCAGCAGTGATCGGCCCCAGAATGAGCAGTTCTTC. Encoded protein: CASSDRPQNEQFF.

The chain is built from TRBV7-9 and TRBJ2-1; D remains ambiguous. Germline V gene lookup returns CDR1 SEHNR and CDR2 FQNEAQ (reference sequence). The CDR3 has 13 amino acids. Trimming cost V 1 base and J 12 bases, with 13 bases left between them. CDR3 in amino acids: CASSLGQRLVQFF. In nucleotides, the CDR3 is TGTGCCAGCAGCTTAGGCCAGCGTTTAGTGCAGTTCTTC. The entire variable domain, with the rest obtained from reference TRBV7-9 and TRBJ2-1, is as follows: DTGVSQNPRHKITKRGQNVTFRCDPISEHNRLYWYRQTLGQGPEFLTYFQNEAQLEKSRLLSDRFSAERPKGSFSTLEIQRTEQGDSAMYLCASSLGQRLVQFFGPGTRLTVL.

The chain carries TRBV27 and TRBJ2-2; 8 bases are a match to TRBD1. This CDR3 is 16 amino acids long. V shed 5 bases and J 4 bases; nucleotides not matched to a gene: 9. Per the germline V gene, CDR1 is MNHEY and CDR2 is SMNVEV (reference sequence). CDR3 nucleotides: TGTGCCAGCAGTCGACAGGGGACCACGTCCACCGGGGAGCTGTTTTTT. Amino acid sequence: CASSRQGTTSTGELFF.

V gene TRBV7-2 combines with J gene TRBJ2-1, with TRBD2 identical over 7 bases. The length of the CDR3 is 15 residues. Germline CDR1 reads SGHTA; CDR2 reads FQGNSA. The ends lost 2 bases at V and 5 bases at J; junction bases unmatched: 6. This CDR3 reads CASSLYRLADNEQFF. CDR3 nucleotide sequence: TGTGCCAGCAGCTTATACAGACTAGCTGACAATGAGCAGTTCTTC.

The V gene is TRBV5-3, the J gene TRBJ1-1, with D perhaps TRBD1 (5 bases). Being an ORF, TRBV5-3 has a function that is uncertain. V lost 1 base and J 5 bases, leaving 6 bases between the germline ends. This CDR3 region has 12 residues. As DNA, the CDR3 is TGTGCCAGAAGCTTGAGGGGTACTGAAGCTTTCTTT. Its translation: CARSLRGTEAFF.

This clone is a singleton in its sample. The chain employs TRBV7-8 and TRBJ1-2; TRBD1 might be the D (6 bases). V lost 0 bases and J 7 bases, leaving 12 bases between the germline ends. CDR3 length: 14 amino acids. Germline V gene sequence: CDR1 SGHVS, CDR2 FQNEAQ. The CDR3 sequence: CASSLAGTSSGYTF. The CDR3, as DNA: TGTGCCAGCAGCTTAGCCGGGACAAGTAGTGGCTACACCTTC.

This clone turned up a few times. The V call is TRBV5-4, the J call TRBJ1-2, with 8 nucleotides matching TRBD1. CDR1 and CDR2 from the germline V gene are SGHNT and YYREEE (reference sequence). The junction had 8 bases not matched to a gene; V was cut back by 4 bases and J by 3 bases. This CDR3 spans 15 amino acids. In nucleotides, the CDR3 is TGTGCCAGCAGCCCGGACCTGACAGGGGACTATGGCTACACCTTC. Translation gives CASSPDLTGDYGYTF.

This clone came up a few times. The genes are TRBV18 and TRBJ2-5; TRBD2 is a possible D gene (6 bases). Germline V gene lookup returns CDR1 KGHSH and CDR2 LQKENI. The V end was cut by 8 bases, the J end by 4 bases, with 17 bases between. This CDR3 is built from 14 residues. The CDR3: CASRNGRSGETQYF. CDR3 nucleotides: TGTGCCAGCAGGAACGGGAGAAGCGGAGAGACCCAGTACTTC.

V gene TRBV20-1 combines with J gene TRBJ2-7; no clear D. Looked up from germline, CDR1 is DFQATT and CDR2 is SNEGSKA (reference sequence). The V end lost 1 base, the J end lost 9 bases, and 4 bases lay between the germline ends. The CDR3 length is 9 residues. In DNA form, the CDR3 reads TGCAGTGCTAGAGTCACGCAGTACTTC. It encodes CSARVTQYF.

The gene calls are TRBV6-5 and TRBJ1-1; D is ambiguous. From germline, CDR1 is MNHEY and CDR2 SVGAGI. With 0 bases removed from V and 5 bases from J, the gap between germline ends came to 10 bases. CDR3 size: 14 residues. The CDR3 DNA reads as TGTGCCAGCAGTTACTCGAGTGGGCAGACTGAAGCTTTCTTT. It encodes CASSYSSGQTEAFF.

This chain links TRBV5-4 with TRBJ2-7, with 7 bases that match TRBD2. Germline CDR1 is SGHNT and CDR2 is YYREEE (reference sequence). The CDR3 has 15 amino acids. V lost 5 bases and J lost 5; bases outside the gene matches: 13. CDR3 nucleotides: TGTGCCAGCAGTGCGGAATCGGGAGGACCCAACGAGCAGTACTTC. Protein product: CASSAESGGPNEQYF.

The chain joins TRBV6-5 to TRBJ2-7, with D possibly being TRBD1 or TRBD2 (6 bases each). The CDR3 spans 16 residues. CDR1 and CDR2 from the germline V gene are MNHEY and SVGAGI. V was pared by 1 base and J by 5 bases, with 18 bases between. The CDR3 coding sequence is TGTGCCAGCAGTTACTACCTCCGGGGGCGCAAAAACGAGCAGTACTTC. Translating it yields CASSYYLRGRKNEQYF.

The chain's CDR3 is CASSLSSGSASYEQYF. For the CDR3, the DNA is TGTGCCAGCAGCTTGTCTAGCGGGAGCGCATCCTACGAGCAGTACTTC. The V call is TRBV7-2, the J call TRBJ2-7, with 10 bases aligning to TRBD2. Germline CDR1 is SGHTA and CDR2 is FQGNSA. This CDR3 comprises 16 residues. J was trimmed by 1 base and V by 3 bases; bases with no gene match: 6.

This rearrangement joins TRBV6-5 to TRBJ1-4, with a possible D match to TRBD1 (5 bases). V lost 2 bases and J lost 7, with 11 bases in between. This CDR3 is 14 amino acids long. The germline gives CDR1 MNHEY, CDR2 SVGAGI. The CDR3 reads CASSYGRRGEKLFF. The CDR3 nucleotides are TGTGCCAGCAGTTACGGCAGAAGGGGTGAAAAACTGTTTTTT.

The chain is built from TRBV27 and TRBJ2-3; 7 nucleotides match TRBD2. V was clipped by 3 bases and J by 4 bases; unmatched bases: 10. This CDR3 has 16 amino acids. CDR1 and CDR2 from the germline V gene are MNHEY and SMNVEV (reference sequence). The DNA for the CDR3 is TGTGCCAGCAGTTTGTGGAGGACTAGTTCCGCAGATACGCAGTATTTT. Its protein product is CASSLWRTSSADTQYF.

About this clone: The junction and the germline gene differ at one end; a read error may be behind it. The V call is TRBV9, the J call TRBJ2-3; 8 bases line up with TRBD2. Per germline, CDR1 SGDLS and CDR2 YYNGEE. This CDR3 is 14 amino acids long. The DNA of the CDR3 is TGTGCCAGCAGCGTAGGAGGCGGGGGGACTAGGATGAATTTT. Protein: CASSVGGGGTRMNF.

V is TRBV6-5 and J is TRBJ1-4; TRBD1 aligns across 7 bases. The CDR3 consists of 14 residues. Unmatched junction bases numbered 8, after V lost 6 bases and J lost 7 bases. The germline gives CDR1 MNHEY, CDR2 SVGAGI. CDR3 region: CASSNGQEGEKLFF. CDR3 DNA: TGTGCCAGCAGCAATGGACAGGAGGGTGAAAAACTGTTTTTT.

The chain has TRBV30 and TRBJ2-3; D may be TRBD1 (6 bases). V shed 2 bases and J shed 5 bases, with 14 bases lying between them. Germline CDR1 is GTSNPN and CDR2 is SVGIG (reference sequence). This CDR3 contains 14 residues. The CDR3 coding sequence is TGTGCCTGGAGTACAGGGTCGGTAGGAGATACGCAGTATTTT. The encoded protein is CAWSTGSVGDTQYF.

The chain links TRBV10-3 to TRBJ1-2, with a tentative D call TRBD1 (5 bases). Per the germline V gene, CDR1 is ENHRY and CDR2 is SYGVKD. The V end was cut by 3 bases, the J end by 4 bases, with 18 bases between. The CDR3 loop spans 16 amino acids. DNA of the CDR3: TGTGCCATCAGTGACCCCGGGCGGGGGGGGAGCTATGGCTACACCTTC. Translating it yields CAISDPGRGGSYGYTF.

This clone showed up just once. This rearrangement joins TRBV25-1 to TRBJ2-1; 8 bases are a match to TRBD2. This CDR3 contains 14 residues. V was pared by 4 bases and J by 9 bases, with 8 bases of the junction left unmatched. In germline, CDR1 is MGHDK, CDR2 SYGVNS. The CDR3 sequence: CASSVTSGIFEQFF. Written as DNA, the CDR3 is TGTGCCAGCAGTGTTACTAGCGGAATTTTTGAGCAGTTCTTC.

The chain links TRBV4-3 to TRBJ2-1, with TRBD2 identical over 7 bases. CDR3 length: 16 amino acids. The V segment lost 3 bases and the J segment 7 bases; nucleotides outside the gene matches: 12. Germline V gene data show CDR1 as LGHNA and CDR2 as YSLEER. The CDR3: CASSQMGRETGNEQFF. In nucleotides, the CDR3 is TGCGCCAGCAGCCAGATGGGGAGGGAGACGGGAAATGAGCAGTTCTTC.

The chain is built from TRBV19 and TRBJ2-2, with TRBD2 identical over 8 bases. J lost 5 bases, V lost 7 bases, and 9 bases had no gene match. The CDR3 contains 15 residues. Per germline, CDR1 LNHDA and CDR2 SQIVND (reference sequence). This CDR3 is CASNKAGVRTGELFF. CDR3 DNA: TGTGCCAGTAACAAAGCGGGAGTTAGAACCGGGGAGCTGTTTTTT.